This entry describes one TCR beta chain. Its antigen is unknown. The data were taken from a study of T-cell memory formation after mild COVID-19. Study overall: TCR clustering was largely donor specific.

This CDR3 spans 15 amino acids. CDR1 and CDR2 (germline): SGHTA, FQGNSA. Trimming removed 5 bases from V and 4 bases from J; junction bases left unmatched: 8. MiXCR, applied by TCRdb to the 5' RACE reads, yields one record per CDR3 protein. The table lists more than 300,000 distinct CDR3 sequences, approximately 13% of them singletons. Study-wide results and limits: Contracting CD4+ clones were located mainly in CM and EM, and CD8+ clones in EMRA.

J is TRBJ2-4 and V is TRBV7-2, with 7 bases that match TRBD2. The TCR sequence derives from a man younger than 35 who had mild COVID-19 (a few samples of this study predate the infection). Cell type and time point are not known. Sequencing was performed on PBMCs or a T cell subset sorted from them (not recorded which). The DNA for the CDR3 is TGTGCCAGCAGCGCGGTCCTCGGGGGGAAAAACATTCAGTACTTC. This translates into CASSAVLGGKNIQYF. The full variable domain, its missing parts supplied by reference TRBV7-2 and TRBJ2-4, is GAGVSQSPSNKVTEKGKDVELRCDPISGHTALYWYRQSLGQGLEFLIYFQGNSAPDKSGLPSDRFSAERTGGSVSTLTIQRTQQEDSAVYLCASSAVLGGKNIQYFGAGTRLSVL.